This T cell receptor beta chain was captured by sequencing in a study of early T cells in non-severe SARS-CoV-2 infection. Study as a whole: Bulk RNA isolated from unsorted whole blood underwent sequencing; chains were not paired.

As part of library construction, unique molecular identifiers were attached to individual cDNA molecules. From the 5' RACE reads, TCRdb called clonotypes with MiXCR, one entry per CDR3 protein. In the table there are about 48,000 distinct CDR3 sequences, 6% to 8% of which are singletons. This clonotype was counted many times. What it binds is not known. Points from the study as a whole: The study's VDJdb matching favored anti-spike CD8 responses and missed private and CD4 specificities.

The sequence was collected from an adult who was a healthcare worker with PCR-confirmed SARS-CoV-2 infection or an uninfected control (not recorded which). Sequencing was carried out using whole blood.

The CDR3 coding sequence is TGTGCCAGCAGACCCCGGACAGGGGGGCTTCTGAACACTGAAGCTTTCTTT. It is translated as CASRPRTGGLLNTEAFF. The genes are TRBV28 and TRBJ1-1, with 10 bases fitting TRBD1. The junction had 10 bases not matched to a gene; V was cut back by 6 bases and J by 0 bases. The length of the CDR3 is 17 residues. Germline values: CDR1 MDHEN, CDR2 SYDVKM. Full variable domain (missing parts from reference TRBV28 and TRBJ1-1): DVKVTQSSRYLVKRTGEKVFLECVQDMDHENMFWYRQDPGLGLRLIYFSYDVKMKEKGDIPEGYSVSREKKERFSLILESASTNQTSMYLCASRPRTGGLLNTEAFFGQGTRLTVV.